This TCR beta chain was profiled in a study of T cells in Graves' hyperthyroidism and ophthalmopathy. The TCR beta CDR3 regions underwent amplification using RNA transcripts as the source. The HTBI primer set served for first-round RT-PCR of the TCR CDR3. One entry per CDR3 protein, called by TCRdb with MiXCR from the multiplex PCR reads. The sample lists about 360,000 distinct CDR3 sequences, roughly 13% seen once, with 9.2% in the top ten. The table lists this clonotype with many counts. A lack of ophthalmopathy progression within 18 months defined stable Graves' hyperthyroidism. This CDR3 spans 13 amino acids. The germline V and J ends were trimmed by 6 bases and 8 bases, with 19 bases remaining between them. CDR1 is DFQATT and CDR2 is SNEGSKA in the germline V gene (reference sequence).

This chain links TRBV20-1 with TRBJ1-2; tentative D call: TRBD1 (6 bases). Sequencing was carried out using blood. This TCR derives from a woman aged 18 to 35 with Graves' hyperthyroidism. The CDR3 DNA reads TGCAGTGCCCGCTACAGGGATACGGAAGGCTACACCTTC. Its protein product is CSARYRDTEGYTF.